The 32 T cell receptor beta chains reported below all come from one sample, sequenced in a study of T cell changes during pregnancy in multiple sclerosis. Clones were read by immunoSEQ multiplex PCR, and TCRdb kept only the in-frame ones, dropping some. The data contain tens of thousands of clones, about 90% of them singletons. The specimen comprised CD4+ T cells from peripheral blood mononuclear cells, sampled in the second trimester of pregnancy. Receptors originate from a female donor with multiple sclerosis, enrolled in a pregnancy study.

The chain recombines TRBV27 with TRBJ2-5; 12 positions match TRBD2. The length of the CDR3 is 15 residues. Germline V lookup: CDR1 MNHEY, CDR2 SMNVEV (reference sequence). V lost 5 bases and J lost 5; bases outside the gene matches: 6. The chain's CDR3 is CASSQSSGRGETQYF. Here the CDR3 DNA reads TGTGCCAGCAGTCAATCTAGCGGGAGGGGGGAGACCCAGTACTTC.

The rearrangement uses TRBV15 and TRBJ2-7, with TRBD2 identical over 10 bases. CDR1 is LNHNV, CDR2 YYDKDF, per germline (reference sequence). There are 17 residues in the CDR3. J lost 2 bases, V lost 0 bases, and 7 bases had no gene match. As DNA, the CDR3 is TGTGCCACCAGCAGAGATAAGGGACTAGCGCGTCCCTACGAGCAGTACTTC. This translates into CATSRDKGLARPYEQYF.

The chain combines TRBV5-4 with TRBJ2-1, with no clear D. The CDR3 runs 15 residues. Trimming shortened V by 5 bases and J by 0 bases, and 12 bases separated the two germline ends. Per the germline V gene, CDR1 is SGHNT and CDR2 is YYREEE (reference sequence). The CDR3: CASRDPRSSYNEQFF. The CDR3 DNA reads as TGTGCCAGCAGAGACCCGCGGAGCTCCTACAATGAGCAGTTCTTC.

The rearrangement links TRBV6-5 to TRBJ1-5, with 10 bases fitting TRBD1. The length of the CDR3 is 15 residues. The germline gives CDR1 MNHEY, CDR2 SVGAGI. V was pared by 6 bases and J by 6 bases, with 8 bases of the junction left unmatched. The CDR3 coding sequence is TGTGCCAGCAGACCCCGGACAGGGGGAATTCAGCCCCAGCATTTT. This encodes CASRPRTGGIQPQHF.

The CDR3 loop reads CASSVFAESSYNEQFF. The CDR3 DNA reads as TGTGCCAGCAGCGTATTTGCGGAAAGCTCCTACAATGAGCAGTTCTTC. The chain recombines TRBV9 with TRBJ2-1; D not resolved. This CDR3 has 16 amino acids. From germline, CDR1 is SGDLS and CDR2 YYNGEE. The V end was cut by 1 base, the J end by 0 bases, with 11 bases between.

This sequence joins TRBV5-4 and TRBJ2-2; TRBD1 is a possible D gene (5 bases). V shed 5 bases and J shed 8 bases, with 13 bases lying between them. The germline V gene has CDR1 SGHNT and CDR2 YYREEE (reference sequence). The CDR3 covers 13 residues. CDR3 coding DNA: TGTGCCAGCAGGGACGGTGGGGCAGGGGAGCTGTTTTTT. Protein sequence: CASRDGGAGELFF.

The chain links TRBV5-4 to TRBJ2-2, with TRBD2 matching 9 bases. CDR1 is SGHNT, CDR2 YYREEE, per germline (reference sequence). The J segment lost 6 bases and the V segment lost 4 bases, leaving 4 bases of the junction unmatched. The CDR3 contains 14 residues. Here the CDR3 reads CASSKAGGPGELFF. CDR3 coding DNA: TGTGCCAGCAGCAAAGCGGGAGGTCCCGGGGAGCTGTTTTTT.

The chain links TRBV9 to TRBJ1-3; D uncertain. In germline, CDR1 is SGDLS, CDR2 YYNGEE. The V and J ends lost 0 bases and 2 bases respectively, with 21 bases between them. The CDR3 totals 19 residues. The CDR3 nucleotides read TGTGCCAGCAGCGTAGGTACTAGTGGTTTCGAGTCCGCTGGAAACACCATATATTTT. Protein sequence: CASSVGTSGFESAGNTIYF.

The chain couples TRBV9 to TRBJ1-5, with D tentatively TRBD1 (5 bases). CDR1 SGDLS and CDR2 YYNGEE come from the germline V gene. The CDR3 has 12 amino acids. V was shortened by 10 bases and J by 5 bases, with 13 bases between the two germline ends. Here the CDR3 DNA reads TGTGCCTTGGGGGGTGACGATCAGCCCCAGCATTTT. This sequence encodes CALGGDDQPQHF.

In DNA, the CDR3 is TGTGCCAGCAGACTCTTAAAACCACTAGGGAGTCCGAGCGGGACAGGGAACACCGGGGAGCTGTTTTTT. Translating gives CASRLLKPLGSPSGTGNTGELFF. The rearrangement uses TRBV27 and TRBJ2-2; tentative D call: TRBD1 (8 bases). V was cut by 6 bases and J by 1 base, with 36 bases left in between. Germline V gene sequence: CDR1 MNHEY, CDR2 SMNVEV (reference sequence). CDR3 length equals 23 residues.

The J gene is TRBJ1-4, the V gene TRBV5-1, with a possible D match to TRBD1 (6 bases). The ends were cut back, 3 bases at V and 5 bases at J, with 11 bases in the middle. The CDR3 extends over 14 amino acids. CDR1 is SGHRS and CDR2 is YFSETQ in the germline V gene. CDR3 residues: CASSSDSYNEKLFF. The CDR3 DNA reads as TGCGCCAGCAGCTCGGACAGCTACAATGAAAAACTGTTTTTT.

V gene TRBV19 combines with J gene TRBJ2-1; no reliable D call. Germline V CDR1 and CDR2: LNHDA, SQIVND (reference sequence). CDR3 length: 11 amino acids. Between the trimmed V and J ends, which lost 10 bases and 3 bases, there was a span of 7 bases. The CDR3 bases are TGTGCCACTGAGGACTACAATGAGCAGTTCTTC. This gives the protein CATEDYNEQFF.

The chain employs TRBV15 and TRBJ2-3; 9 positions agree with TRBD1. The CDR3 is 15 residues long. Trimming removed 6 bases from V and 2 bases from J; junction bases left unmatched: 6. Germline CDR1 reads LNHNV; CDR2 reads YYDKDF (reference sequence). CDR3 in amino acids: CATSGGQGSTDTQYF. Written as DNA, the CDR3 is TGTGCCACCAGTGGGGGACAGGGCTCCACAGATACGCAGTATTTT.

This clone was seen a single time. This chain joins TRBV28 and TRBJ1-3; maybe TRBD1 (5 bases). The CDR3 length is 15 residues. V lost 5 bases and J lost 3, with 14 bases in between. The germline CDR1 and CDR2 sequences are MDHEN and SYDVKM. CDR3 region: CASSALLGLGNTIYF. The CDR3 DNA is TGTGCCAGCAGTGCCCTTCTGGGACTTGGAAACACCATATATTTT.

This chain uses TRBV12-5 with TRBJ1-1, with D possibly TRBD1 on 5 matching bases. V lost 4 bases to trimming and J lost 7 bases, with 16 bases between them. Per the germline V gene, CDR1 is LGHNT and CDR2 is FRNRAP. The CDR3 has 14 residues. CDR3 DNA: TGTGCTAGTGGTTCCCCCCTTGGGGGGGGTGAAGCTTTCTTT. Its translation: CASGSPLGGGEAFF.

The chain employs TRBV9 and TRBJ1-5; 7 bases are shared with TRBD1. J lost 5 bases, V lost 3 bases, and 5 bases had no gene match. The CDR3 consists of 14 residues. The germline gives CDR1 SGDLS, CDR2 YYNGEE. The CDR3, as DNA: TGTGCCAGCAGCGCCAGGGGGTACGATCAGCCCCAGCATTTT. Residues: CASSARGYDQPQHF.

CDR3 DNA sequence: TGTGCCAGCAGCGTAGGTAGAGGGAGCACCGGGGAGCTGTTTTTT. It codes for CASSVGRGSTGELFF. The chain couples TRBV9 to TRBJ2-2, with TRBD2 as a possible D gene (5 bases). The CDR3 length is 15 residues. CDR1 and CDR2 (germline): SGDLS, YYNGEE. The V gene lost 0 bases and the J gene lost 4 bases, with 10 bases spanning the gap.

Here the CDR3 reads CASSPRGGSYEQYF. CDR3 bases: TGTGCCAGCAGTCCTCGGGGCGGGAGCTACGAGCAGTACTTC. This chain joins TRBV6-6 and TRBJ2-7; 7 nucleotides agree with TRBD2. The CDR3 is 14 amino acids. The V gene's germline CDR1 is MNHNY and CDR2 SVGAGI (reference sequence). Unmatched junction bases numbered 7, after V lost 5 bases and J lost 3 bases.

J is TRBJ2-1 and V is TRBV19, with 12 bases aligning to TRBD2. The CDR3 is 16 residues long. Germline V lookup: CDR1 LNHDA, CDR2 SQIVND (reference sequence). Trimming at V came to 6 bases and at J to 5 bases, leaving 8 bases not matched to a gene. CDR3 coding DNA: TGTGCCAGTAGATCTCCGGGACTAGCGGGCAACAATGAGCAGTTCTTC. Protein: CASRSPGLAGNNEQFF.

The V gene is TRBV4-3, the J gene TRBJ2-3, with TRBD2 matching 7 bases. Per the germline V gene, CDR1 is LGHNA and CDR2 is YSLEER. There are 17 residues in the CDR3. V shed 0 bases, J shed 0 bases, and the junction held 6 bases outside the gene matches. The CDR3, as DNA: TGCGCCAGCAGCCAAGATCGCGTCGGGAGGAGCACAGATACGCAGTATTTT. Translated, it gives CASSQDRVGRSTDTQYF.

This rearrangement joins TRBV5-6 to TRBJ2-2, with D maybe TRBD2 (5 bases). Germline V lookup: CDR1 SGHDT, CDR2 YYEEEE. Trimming took 0 bases from V and 7 from J, leaving 10 bases between them. The CDR3 runs 14 residues. The CDR3 here is CASSLVRGGGELFF. CDR3 DNA sequence: TGTGCCAGCAGCTTGGTCCGGGGTGGCGGGGAGCTGTTTTTT.

Only one count was recorded for this clone. The chain recombines TRBV10-1 with TRBJ1-4; D gene unclear. The V end lost 8 bases, the J end lost 1 base, and 5 bases lay between the germline ends. The CDR3 is made up of 12 amino acids. Germline CDR1 reads WNHNN; CDR2 reads SYGVQD (reference sequence). The CDR3: CASEGTNEKLFF. The DNA for the CDR3 is TGCGCCAGCGAGGGAACTAATGAAAAACTGTTTTTT.

J is TRBJ2-2 and V is TRBV2; D not certain. The V and J ends lost 0 bases and 0 bases respectively, with 5 bases between them. This CDR3 is built from 15 residues. Germline V gives CDR1 SNHLY, CDR2 FYNNEI. The CDR3 nucleotides read TGTGCCAGCAGTGAAGCGCCAGCGAACACCGGGGAGCTGTTTTTT. Translating it yields CASSEAPANTGELFF.

The V and J genes are TRBV27 and TRBJ2-1, with D possibly matching TRBD1 (6 bases). CDR3 length: 13 amino acids. Trimming removed 5 bases from V and 4 bases from J, with 9 bases in between. The V gene's germline CDR1 is MNHEY and CDR2 SMNVEV (reference sequence). The CDR3 here is CASSPGQYNEQFF. The DNA for the CDR3 is TGTGCCAGCAGTCCCGGACAGTACAATGAGCAGTTCTTC.

The chain links TRBV5-1 to TRBJ1-3; the D is unclear. CDR1 SGHRS and CDR2 YFSETQ come from the germline V gene. Trimming removed 0 bases from V and 2 bases from J, with 6 bases in between. This CDR3 has 14 residues. CDR3 protein: CASSLDSPGNTIYF. In DNA form, the CDR3 reads TGCGCCAGCAGCTTGGACTCGCCTGGAAACACCATATATTTT.

The V call is TRBV10-3, the J call TRBJ2-5; 9 nucleotides agree with TRBD1. The CDR3 runs 14 residues. The germline gives CDR1 ENHRY, CDR2 SYGVKD. Germline trimming cut 4 bases from V and 7 bases from J; bases unmatched to any gene: 7. The chain's CDR3 is CAISGDRAGGTQYF. In DNA, the CDR3 is TGTGCCATCAGTGGGGACAGGGCCGGCGGGACCCAGTACTTC.

This clone was seen only once. The chain carries TRBV19 and TRBJ1-5, with D uncertain. Germline loops: CDR1 LNHDA, CDR2 SQIVND (reference sequence). Trimming pared 2 bases from V and 6 bases from J, leaving 14 bases between. The CDR3 has 15 residues. The CDR3 nucleotides are TGTGCCAGTAGTATAACAGTGAATTTCGGTCAGCCCCAGCATTTT. Its translation: CASSITVNFGQPQHF.

V and J are TRBV14 and TRBJ2-1; D is possibly TRBD2 (6 bases). The CDR3 extends over 14 amino acids. Germline CDR1 is SGHDN and CDR2 is FVKESK. V was cut by 1 base and J by 10 bases, with 14 bases left in between. In DNA form, the CDR3 reads TGTGCCAGCAGCCAAGCTGGAGTAGCGGTCGAGCAGTTCTTC. Encoded protein: CASSQAGVAVEQFF.

The chain combines TRBV19 with TRBJ2-3; tentative D call: TRBD1 (5 bases). Germline V gives CDR1 LNHDA, CDR2 SQIVND (reference sequence). There are 15 residues in the CDR3. V lost 2 bases, J lost 1 base, and 10 bases lay in between. The CDR3 DNA is TGTGCCAGTAGTATATCCAGGGTCGGCACAGATACGCAGTATTTT. Protein sequence: CASSISRVGTDTQYF.

For the CDR3, the DNA is TGTGCCAGCAGTGCGGACAGGGCTGATGGCTACACCTTC. Translated, it gives CASSADRADGYTF. J is TRBJ1-2 and V is TRBV6-5; 8 positions agree with TRBD1. The CDR3 loop spans 13 amino acids. Germline-derived CDR1 and CDR2 are MNHEY and SVGAGI. V lost 5 bases and J lost 6; bases outside the gene matches: 5.

The V gene is TRBV5-1, the J gene TRBJ1-1, with D tentatively TRBD1 (6 bases). V was shortened by 4 bases and J by 0 bases, with 13 bases between the two germline ends. The CDR3 is made up of 15 amino acids. CDR1 SGHRS and CDR2 YFSETQ come from the germline V gene. CDR3 residues: CASSQQGELNTEAFF. CDR3 in DNA: TGCGCCAGCAGCCAACAGGGAGAATTGAACACTGAAGCTTTCTTT.

The rearrangement joins TRBV18 to TRBJ1-2, with D possibly matching TRBD1 (5 bases). Germline loops: CDR1 KGHSH, CDR2 LQKENI. The V and J ends lost 3 bases and 2 bases respectively, with 10 bases between them. This CDR3 region has 14 residues. The CDR3 is CASSPLDRNYGYTF. The CDR3 DNA sequence: TGTGCCAGCTCACCTTTAGACAGAAACTATGGCTACACCTTC.